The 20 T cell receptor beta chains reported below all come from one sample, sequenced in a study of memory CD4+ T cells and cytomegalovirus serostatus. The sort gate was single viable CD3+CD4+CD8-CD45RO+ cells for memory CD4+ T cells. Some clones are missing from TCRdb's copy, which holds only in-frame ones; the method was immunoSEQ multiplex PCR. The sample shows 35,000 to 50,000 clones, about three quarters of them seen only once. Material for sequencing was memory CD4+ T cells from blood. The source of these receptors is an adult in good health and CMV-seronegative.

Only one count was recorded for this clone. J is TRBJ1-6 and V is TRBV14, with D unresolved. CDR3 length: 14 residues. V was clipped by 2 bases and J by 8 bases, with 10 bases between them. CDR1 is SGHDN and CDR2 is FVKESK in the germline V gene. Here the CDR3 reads CASSQLLRDSPLHF. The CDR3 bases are TGTGCCAGCAGCCAACTTTTACGCGATTCACCCCTCCACTTT. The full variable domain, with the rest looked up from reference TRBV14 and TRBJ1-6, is EAGVTQFPSHSVIEKGQTVTLRCDPISGHDNLYWYRRVMGKEIKFLLHFVKESKQDESGMPNNRFLAERTGGTYSTLKVQPAELEDSGVYFCASSQLLRDSPLHFGNGTRLTVT.

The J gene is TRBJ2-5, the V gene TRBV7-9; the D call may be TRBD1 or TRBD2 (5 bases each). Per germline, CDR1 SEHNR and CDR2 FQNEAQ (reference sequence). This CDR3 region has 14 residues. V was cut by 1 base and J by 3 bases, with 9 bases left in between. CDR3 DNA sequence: TGTGCCAGCAGCTTAGAGAGGGGAAAAGAGACCCAGTACTTC. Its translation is CASSLERGKETQYF.

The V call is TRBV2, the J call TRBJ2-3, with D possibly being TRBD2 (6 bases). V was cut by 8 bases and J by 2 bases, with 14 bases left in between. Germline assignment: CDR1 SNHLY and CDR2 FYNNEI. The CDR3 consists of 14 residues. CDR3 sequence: CASGRTGVTDTQYF. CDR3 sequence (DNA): TGTGCCAGCGGGAGGACTGGTGTCACAGATACGCAGTATTTT.

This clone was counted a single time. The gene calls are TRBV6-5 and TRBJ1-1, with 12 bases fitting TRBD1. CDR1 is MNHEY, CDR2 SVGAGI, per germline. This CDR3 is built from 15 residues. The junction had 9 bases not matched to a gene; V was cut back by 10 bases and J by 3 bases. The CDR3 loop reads CATAGTGGAYTEAFF. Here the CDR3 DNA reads TGTGCCACCGCTGGGACAGGGGGCGCATACACTGAAGCTTTCTTT.

DNA for the CDR3: TGTGCCAGTCCTTCGCGGGGCAGGGGTGCCTCCTACGAGCAGTACTTC. Its translation is CASPSRGRGASYEQYF. The V gene is TRBV27, the J gene TRBJ2-7; D is perhaps TRBD1 or TRBD2 (6 bases each). There are 16 residues in the CDR3. V lost 9 bases and J lost 0, with 21 bases in between. From germline, CDR1 is MNHEY and CDR2 SMNVEV (reference sequence).

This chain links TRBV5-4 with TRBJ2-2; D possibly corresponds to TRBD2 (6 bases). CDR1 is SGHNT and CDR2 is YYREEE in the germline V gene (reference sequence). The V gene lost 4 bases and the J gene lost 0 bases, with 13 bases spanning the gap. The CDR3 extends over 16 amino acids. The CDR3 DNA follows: TGTGCCAGCAGCCCCCAGCGGGCAGCGAACACCGGGGAGCTGTTTTTT. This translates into CASSPQRAANTGELFF.

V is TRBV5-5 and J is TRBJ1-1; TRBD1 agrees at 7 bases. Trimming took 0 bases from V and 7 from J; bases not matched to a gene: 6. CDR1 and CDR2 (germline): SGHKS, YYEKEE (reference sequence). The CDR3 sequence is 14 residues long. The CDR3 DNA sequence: TGTGCCAGCAGCTTGGGCAGGGGGACTGGTGAAGCTTTCTTT. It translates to CASSLGRGTGEAFF.

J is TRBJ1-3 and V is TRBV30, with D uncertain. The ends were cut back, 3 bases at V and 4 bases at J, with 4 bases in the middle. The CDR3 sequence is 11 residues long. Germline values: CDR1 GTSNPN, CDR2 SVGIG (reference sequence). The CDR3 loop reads CAWRHGNTIYF. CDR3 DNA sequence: TGTGCCTGGAGACACGGAAACACCATATATTTT.

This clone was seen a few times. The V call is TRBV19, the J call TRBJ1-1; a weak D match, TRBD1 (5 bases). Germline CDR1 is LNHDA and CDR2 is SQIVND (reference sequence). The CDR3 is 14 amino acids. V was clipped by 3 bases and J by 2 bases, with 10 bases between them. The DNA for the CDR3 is TGTGCCAGTAGTATTTGGGGGACTAACACTGAAGCTTTCTTT. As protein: CASSIWGTNTEAFF.

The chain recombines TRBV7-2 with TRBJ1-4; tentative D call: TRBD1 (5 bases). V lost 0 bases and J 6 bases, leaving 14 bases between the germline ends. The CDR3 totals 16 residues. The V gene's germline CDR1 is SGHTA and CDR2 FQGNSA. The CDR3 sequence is CASSLAGGYTDEKLFF. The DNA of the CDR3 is TGTGCCAGCAGCTTAGCTGGGGGGTACACCGATGAAAAACTGTTTTTT.

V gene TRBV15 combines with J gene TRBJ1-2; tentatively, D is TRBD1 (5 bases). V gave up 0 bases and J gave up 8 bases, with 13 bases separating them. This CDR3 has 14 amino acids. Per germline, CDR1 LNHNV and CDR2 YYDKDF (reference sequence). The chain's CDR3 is CATSRDRGFEGYTF. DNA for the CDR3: TGTGCCACCAGCAGAGATAGGGGCTTCGAGGGCTACACCTTC.

The CDR3 DNA is TGTGCCAGTAGTATAGTCGGGGGATTCTCTGAAGCTTTCTTT. Protein product: CASSIVGGFSEAFF. The chain combines TRBV19 with TRBJ1-1; D might be TRBD1 (5 bases). Germline V CDR1 and CDR2: LNHDA, SQIVND (reference sequence). CDR3 length: 14 residues. V was shortened by 1 base and J by 6 bases, with 12 bases between the two germline ends. The full variable domain, with the rest looked up from reference TRBV19 and TRBJ1-1, is DGGITQSPKYLFRKEGQNVTLSCEQNLNHDAMYWYRQDPGQGLRLIYYSQIVNDFQKGDIAEGYSVSREKKESFPLTVTSAQKNPTAFYLCASSIVGGFSEAFFGQGTRLTVV.

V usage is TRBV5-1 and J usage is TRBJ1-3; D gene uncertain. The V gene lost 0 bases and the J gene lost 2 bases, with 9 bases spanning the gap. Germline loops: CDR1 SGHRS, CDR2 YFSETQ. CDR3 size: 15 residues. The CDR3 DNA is TGCGCCAGCAGCTTGGCCCTGGGCACTGGAAACACCATATATTTT. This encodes CASSLALGTGNTIYF.

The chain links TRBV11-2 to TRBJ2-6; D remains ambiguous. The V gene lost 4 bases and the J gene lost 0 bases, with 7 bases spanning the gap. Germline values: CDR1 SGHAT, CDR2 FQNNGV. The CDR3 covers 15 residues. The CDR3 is CASSSTASGANVLTF. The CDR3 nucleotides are TGTGCCAGCAGCTCCACAGCCTCTGGGGCCAACGTCCTGACTTTC.

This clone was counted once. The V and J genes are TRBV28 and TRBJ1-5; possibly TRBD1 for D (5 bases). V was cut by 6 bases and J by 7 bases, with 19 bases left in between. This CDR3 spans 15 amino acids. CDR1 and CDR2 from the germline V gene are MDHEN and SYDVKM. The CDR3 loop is CASRQAGSKGQPQHF. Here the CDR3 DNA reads TGTGCCAGCAGACAGGCGGGGTCAAAGGGCCAGCCCCAGCATTTT.

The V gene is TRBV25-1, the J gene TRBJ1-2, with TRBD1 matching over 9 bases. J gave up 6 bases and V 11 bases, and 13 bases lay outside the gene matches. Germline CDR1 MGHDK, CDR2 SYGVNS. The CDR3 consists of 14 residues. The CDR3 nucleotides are TGTGCCGGCAAGACCACAGGGGGCGCGGATGGCTACACCTTC. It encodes CAGKTTGGADGYTF.

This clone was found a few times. For the CDR3, the DNA is TGTGCCAGCAGGACAGGGGGTCTTCCCTACGAGCAGTACTTC. Residues: CASRTGGLPYEQYF. The chain links TRBV6-1 to TRBJ2-7; TRBD1 matches at 9 bases. Germline CDR1 is MNHNS and CDR2 is SASEGT. V shed 6 bases and J 2 bases; nucleotides not matched to a gene: 5. The CDR3 length is 14 residues.

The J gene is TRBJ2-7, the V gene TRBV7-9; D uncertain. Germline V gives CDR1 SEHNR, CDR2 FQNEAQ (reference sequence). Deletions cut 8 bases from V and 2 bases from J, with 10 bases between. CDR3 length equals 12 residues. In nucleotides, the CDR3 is TGTGCCAGCCCGCCGGGTACCTACGAGCAGTACTTC. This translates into CASPPGTYEQYF.

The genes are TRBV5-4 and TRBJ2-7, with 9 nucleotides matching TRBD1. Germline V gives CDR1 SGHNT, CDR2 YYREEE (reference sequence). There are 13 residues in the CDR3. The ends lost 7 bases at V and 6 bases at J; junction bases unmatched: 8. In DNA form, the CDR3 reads TGTGCCAGCGGCCGGGACAGGGACGGCGAGCAGTACTTC. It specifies CASGRDRDGEQYF.

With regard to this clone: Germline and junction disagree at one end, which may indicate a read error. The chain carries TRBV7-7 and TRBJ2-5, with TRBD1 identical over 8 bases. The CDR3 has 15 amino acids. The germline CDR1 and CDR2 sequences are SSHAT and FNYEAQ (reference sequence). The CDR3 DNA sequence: TGTGCTAGCAGCAAAGGGGACAGGCCCCAAGAGACCCAGTACTTC. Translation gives CASSKGDRPQETQYF.